This T cell receptor (beta chain) is from a study of cytomegalovirus exposure and HLA in healthy donors. PCR employed 60 Vbeta and 13 Jbeta primers. Data came from immunoSEQ multiplex PCR; TCRdb stores just in-frame clones and leaves some out. The repertoire holds approximately 190,000 clones, with 78% as singletons. Study conclusions and caveats: Rates of TCR association differed by HLA locus in a later analysis, with DRB1 highest and HLA-C lowest.

Deletions cut 0 bases from V and 4 bases from J, with 12 bases between. The germline gives CDR1 KGHSH, CDR2 LQKENI. The CDR3 has 15 residues. Donors had nominal health at sampling but likely had unrecorded immune exposures. A single count supports this clone. Its target is not known. The chain links TRBV18 to TRBJ1-1; no clear D. Sequences were obtained from PBMCs. The receptor's source is a woman in her twenties or thirties in good health and CMV-seropositive. CDR3 region: CASSPPSGRPTEAFF. The CDR3 region has the DNA TGTGCCAGCTCACCACCGTCGGGGAGGCCCACTGAAGCTTTCTTT. Drawing the rest from reference TRBV18 and TRBJ1-1, the complete variable domain is NAGVMQNPRHLVRRRGQEARLRCSPMKGHSHVYWYRQLPEEGLKFMVYLQKENIIDESGMPKERFSAEFPKEGPSILRIQQVVRGDSAAYFCASSPPSGRPTEAFFGQGTRLTVV.